What follows describes a single T cell receptor (beta chain). The data stem from a study of blood T cell repertoires in COVID-19. For the study at large: Material from acute and convalescent COVID-19 was sourced from the United States, Italy and Spain. Sample material is recorded as cDNA or gDNA derived from T cells, B-cell-depleted T cells, or PBMCs.

Study processing details: From reference gene primer amplification, estimates of nucleated cell counts were derived. TCRdb keeps only in-frame clones here, not all; method: immunoSEQ multiplex PCR. Clonal size and the V and J genes are those of that table, whereas D and trimming came from the DNA. This sample carries fewer than 40,000 clones, 80% of them seen once, and the ten largest clones take roughly 31%. Germline V gene sequence: CDR1 LGHNA, CDR2 YSLEER. V lost 3 bases, J lost 0 bases, and 11 bases stayed unmatched. This CDR3 comprises 20 residues. V usage is TRBV4-3 and J usage is TRBJ2-4; TRBD2 matches at 13 bases. The clonotype was recovered from a man older than 75 with acute or convalescent COVID-19. The sample was peripheral blood. The CDR3 DNA reads as TGCGCCAGCAGCCAGAACCCCGGACTAGCGGGAGTTCTAGCCAAAAACATTCAGTACTTC. Translated, it gives CASSQNPGLAGVLAKNIQYF.